The clone carrying this T cell receptor beta chain showed up many times. Its antigen is undetermined. These data belong to a study of T cells in Graves' hyperthyroidism and ophthalmopathy. Amplification of TCR beta CDR3 regions was performed using RNA transcripts as template. First-round RT-PCR with HTBI primers amplified the TCR CDR3 region. TCRdb re-analysed the multiplex PCR reads in MiXCR, keeping a single row per CDR3 protein. The sample has about 560,000 distinct CDR3 sequences, 16% seen once; the top ten hold around 18%. Study conclusions and caveats: Most thyroid clonotypes with frequency above 0.001 were detected in blood.

Germline values: CDR1 SEHNR, CDR2 FQNEAQ (reference sequence). Trimming took 4 bases from V and 2 from J, leaving 15 bases between them. The CDR3 is made up of 15 amino acids. Sequenced input: blood. The J gene is TRBJ2-7, the V gene TRBV7-9, with TRBD2 as a possible D gene (5 bases). This clonotype originated in a woman aged 18-29 years with Graves' hyperthyroidism. The CDR3 DNA reads TGTGCCAGCAGCTCTCTCCGGACTGGAACCTACGAGCAGTACTTC. Translating it yields CASSSLRTGTYEQYF.